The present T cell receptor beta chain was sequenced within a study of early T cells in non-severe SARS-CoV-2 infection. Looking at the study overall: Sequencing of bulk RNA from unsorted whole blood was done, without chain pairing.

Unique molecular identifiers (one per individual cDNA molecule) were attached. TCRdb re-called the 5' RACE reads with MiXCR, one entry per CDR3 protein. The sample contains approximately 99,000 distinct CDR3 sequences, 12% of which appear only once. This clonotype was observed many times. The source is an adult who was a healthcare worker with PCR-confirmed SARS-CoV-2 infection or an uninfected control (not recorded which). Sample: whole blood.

The CDR3 region is CSVVGGQGEQYF. The CDR3 coding sequence is TGCAGCGTTGTGGGGGGACAGGGTGAGCAGTACTTC. The chain uses TRBV29-1 and TRBJ2-7; 9 bases are a match to TRBD1. Looked up from germline, CDR1 is SQVTM and CDR2 is ANQGSEA. V dropped 4 bases and J dropped 7; count of bases not matched to a gene: 5. The CDR3 is 12 amino acids.